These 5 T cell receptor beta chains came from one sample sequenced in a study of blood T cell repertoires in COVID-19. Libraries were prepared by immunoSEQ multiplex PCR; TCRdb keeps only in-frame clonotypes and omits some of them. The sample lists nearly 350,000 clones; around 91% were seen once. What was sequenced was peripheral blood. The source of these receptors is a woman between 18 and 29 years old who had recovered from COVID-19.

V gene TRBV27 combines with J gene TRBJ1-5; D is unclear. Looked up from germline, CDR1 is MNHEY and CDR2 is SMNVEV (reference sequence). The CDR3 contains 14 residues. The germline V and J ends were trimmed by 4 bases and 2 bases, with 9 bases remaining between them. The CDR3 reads CASSSRVGNQPQHF. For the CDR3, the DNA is TGTGCCAGCAGTTCACGCGTCGGCAATCAGCCCCAGCATTTT.

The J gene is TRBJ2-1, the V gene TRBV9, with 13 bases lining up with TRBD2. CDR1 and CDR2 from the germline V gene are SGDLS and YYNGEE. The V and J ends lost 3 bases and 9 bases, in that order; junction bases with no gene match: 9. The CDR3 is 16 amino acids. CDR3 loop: CASSGRTSGSLGEQFF. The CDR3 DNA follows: TGTGCCAGCAGCGGCCGGACTAGCGGGAGTTTGGGTGAGCAGTTCTTC.

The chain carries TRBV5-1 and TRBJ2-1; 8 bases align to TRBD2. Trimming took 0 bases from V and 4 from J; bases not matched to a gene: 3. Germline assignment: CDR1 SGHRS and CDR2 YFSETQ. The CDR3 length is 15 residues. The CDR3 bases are TGCGCCAGCAGCTTGGCTCGCGGGGGGTACAATGAGCAGTTCTTC. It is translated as CASSLARGGYNEQFF.

The CDR3 nucleotides read TGTGCCAGCAGTTACGGAGCCTTGGCGAGAGGGGGCTACACCTTC. Its translation: CASSYGALARGGYTF. The chain joins TRBV6-5 to TRBJ1-2, with no clear D. Trimming took off 2 bases at V and 8 bases at J, with 18 bases between the two ends. CDR3 size: 15 residues. Germline loops: CDR1 MNHEY, CDR2 SVGAGI.

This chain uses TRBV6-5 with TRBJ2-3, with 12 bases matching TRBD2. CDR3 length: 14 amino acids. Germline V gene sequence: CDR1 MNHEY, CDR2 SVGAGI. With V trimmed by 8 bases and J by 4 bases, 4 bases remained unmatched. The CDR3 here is CASPSGRVADTQYF. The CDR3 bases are TGTGCCAGCCCTAGCGGGAGGGTAGCAGATACGCAGTATTTT.